In this sample, the clone carrying this T cell receptor (beta chain) turned up many times. A universal primer site arose from template switching, and cDNA bore unique molecular identifiers. TCRdb redid the calling of the 5' RACE reads with MiXCR, one entry per CDR3 protein. Seen here are hundreds of thousands of distinct CDR3 sequences, 8.6% observed once, and the top ten hold approximately 0.94%. The sample originates from a study of identical twins. CDR1 and CDR2 (germline): MGHDK, SYGVNS. V lost 4 bases to trimming and J lost 5 bases; unmatched junction nucleotides: 10. The CDR3 has 15 amino acids. The same sample was also studied in work on yellow fever vaccine responses in identical twins. That investigation notes: Twins reportedly showed a vaccine T cell response that seemed partly convergent and partly personalized.

The sequenced material came from PBMCs. The chain couples TRBV25-1 to TRBJ2-7; 8 positions match TRBD1. The clonotype was recovered from a woman in her late teens or twenties in good health. The CDR3 region has the DNA TGTGCCAGCAGTGGGGGCGCGACAGGGGAGAACGAGCAGTACTTC. Residues: CASSGGATGENEQYF.